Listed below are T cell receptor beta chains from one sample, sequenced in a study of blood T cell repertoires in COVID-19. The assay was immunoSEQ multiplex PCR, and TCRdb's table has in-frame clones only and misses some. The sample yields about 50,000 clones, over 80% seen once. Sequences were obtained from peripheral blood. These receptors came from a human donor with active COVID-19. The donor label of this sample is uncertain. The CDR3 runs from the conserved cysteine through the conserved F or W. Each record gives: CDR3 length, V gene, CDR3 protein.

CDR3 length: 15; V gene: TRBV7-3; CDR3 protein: CASSLGGRVYNEQFF
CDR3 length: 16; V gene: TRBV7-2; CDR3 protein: CASSLTLGGGNQPQHF
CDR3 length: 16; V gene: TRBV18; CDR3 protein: CASSPPGGSSTDTQYF
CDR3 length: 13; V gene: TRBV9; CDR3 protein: CASSPQSADTQYF
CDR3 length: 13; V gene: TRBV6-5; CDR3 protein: CASSKRGGIKAFF
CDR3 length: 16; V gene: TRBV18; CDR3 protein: CASSQKGTVPPAAQYF
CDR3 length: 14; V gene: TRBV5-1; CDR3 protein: CASSFPQGAAEQYF
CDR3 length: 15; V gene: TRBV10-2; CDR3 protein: CASSEEGGPNEKLFF
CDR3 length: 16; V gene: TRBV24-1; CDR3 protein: CATSGGLAGRGDTQYF
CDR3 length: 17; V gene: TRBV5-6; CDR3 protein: CASSYYVRSSSYNEQFF
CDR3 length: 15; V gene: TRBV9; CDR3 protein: CASSARVGTNEKLFF
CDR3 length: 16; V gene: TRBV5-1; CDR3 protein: CASSLIFSGDSYEQYF
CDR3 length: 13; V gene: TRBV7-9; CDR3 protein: CASSLAASVEQFF
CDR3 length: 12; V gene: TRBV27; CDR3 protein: CASSSTNLEQFF
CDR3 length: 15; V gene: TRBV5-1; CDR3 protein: CASRLGASLTDTQYF
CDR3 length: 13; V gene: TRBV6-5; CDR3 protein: CASRPPGAYGYTF
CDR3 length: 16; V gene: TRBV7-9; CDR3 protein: CASSLVTGWGKNIQYF
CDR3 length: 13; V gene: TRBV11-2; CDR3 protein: CASSPRVGYGYTF
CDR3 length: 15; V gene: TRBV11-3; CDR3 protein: CASSHRQGTGNTIYF
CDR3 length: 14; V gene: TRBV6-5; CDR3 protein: CASAGIPRNYGYTF
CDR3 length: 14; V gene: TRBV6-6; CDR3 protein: CASLSRQSNEKLFF
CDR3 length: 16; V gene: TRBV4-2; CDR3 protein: CASSPASGSRGDTQYF
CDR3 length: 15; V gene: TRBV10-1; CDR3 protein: CASRVLASVTGELFF
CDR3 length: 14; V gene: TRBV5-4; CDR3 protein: CASSQAGGRREQYF
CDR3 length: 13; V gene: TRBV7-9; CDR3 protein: CASSLEGRAPLHF
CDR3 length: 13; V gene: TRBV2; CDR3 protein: CASNRDRAYEQYF